A selection of T cell receptor beta chains follows, all from one sample in a study of identifying expanded T cells in peripheral blood. The protocol was immunoSEQ multiplex PCR, while the TCRdb copy is restricted to in-frame clones and leaves out a portion. The sample has 95,000 to 100,000 clones, approximately 88% seen once; the top ten hold about a sixth. Sequencing was done on a sample of blood. These receptors all come from a person between 18 and 70 years old in good health. The CDR3 runs from the conserved cysteine through the conserved F or W. The order of the fields is clone size, V gene, D gene, J gene, CDR3 protein, CDR3 DNA. The D gene is left open where the match is weak. Expanded clones are given a class, and other clones once, few, many or no size at all.

abundance: .; v_gene: TRBV10-3; d_gene: TRBD1; j_gene: TRBJ1-1; CDR3aa: CAISALGQGHTEAFF; CDR3nt: TGTGCCATCAGTGCGCTGGGACAGGGCCACACTGAAGCTTTCTTT
abundance: .; v_gene: TRBV7-8; d_gene: .; j_gene: TRBJ1-5; CDR3aa: CASSLSGLGQPQHF; CDR3nt: TGTGCCAGCAGCTTATCAGGGCTCGGTCAGCCCCAGCATTTT
abundance: .; v_gene: TRBV19; d_gene: .; j_gene: TRBJ1-1; CDR3aa: CASRINQGNTNTEAFF; CDR3nt: TGTGCCAGTAGGATAAATCAGGGAAATACGAACACTGAAGCTTTCTTT
abundance: .; v_gene: TRBV7-2; d_gene: .; j_gene: TRBJ1-2; CDR3aa: CASSQESTGGRYTF; CDR3nt: TGCGCCAGCAGCCAAGAGTCGACGGGTGGGCGCTACACCTTC
abundance: once; v_gene: TRBV11-2; d_gene: TRBD1; j_gene: TRBJ2-5; CDR3aa: CASSETGAETQYF; CDR3nt: TGTGCCAGCAGCGAGACAGGGGCGGAGACCCAGTACTTC
abundance: .; v_gene: TRBV5-1; d_gene: TRBD2; j_gene: TRBJ2-3; CDR3aa: CASSSMGVAGGPADTQYF; CDR3nt: TGCGCCAGCAGCTCCATGGGGGTAGCGGGGGGGCCAGCAGATACGCAGTATTTT
abundance: .; v_gene: TRBV11-2; d_gene: .; j_gene: TRBJ2-5; CDR3aa: CASSLEVPGGETQYF; CDR3nt: TGTGCCAGCAGCTTAGAAGTACCAGGGGGGGAGACCCAGTACTTC
abundance: .; v_gene: TRBV27; d_gene: TRBD1; j_gene: TRBJ1-3; CDR3aa: CASSKTGTGIVSGNTIYF; CDR3nt: TGTGCCAGCAGCAAAACCGGGACAGGCATTGTCTCTGGAAACACCATATATTTT
abundance: .; v_gene: TRBV13; d_gene: TRBD2; j_gene: TRBJ2-1; CDR3aa: CASSTRTSAHYNEQFF; CDR3nt: TGTGCCAGCAGCACCAGGACTAGCGCCCACTACAATGAGCAGTTCTTC
abundance: .; v_gene: TRBV7-9; d_gene: .; j_gene: TRBJ1-6; CDR3aa: CASSLGASPLHF; CDR3nt: TGTGCCAGCAGCTTAGGAGCTTCACCCCTCCACTTT
abundance: .; v_gene: TRBV6-5; d_gene: .; j_gene: TRBJ1-5; CDR3aa: CASRAANSNQPQHF; CDR3nt: TGTGCCAGCAGGGCAGCTAATAGCAATCAGCCCCAGCATTTT
abundance: .; v_gene: TRBV4-2; d_gene: .; j_gene: TRBJ1-2; CDR3aa: CASSQEPPLTYGYTF; CDR3nt: TGTGCCAGCAGCCAAGAACCCCCTCTGACCTATGGCTACACCTTC
abundance: .; v_gene: TRBV21-1; d_gene: .; j_gene: TRBJ1-1; CDR3aa: CASSKDYTEAFF; CDR3nt: TGTGCCAGCAGCAAAGATTACACTGAAGCTTTCTTT
abundance: .; v_gene: TRBV28; d_gene: TRBD2; j_gene: TRBJ2-1; CDR3aa: CASSLPGASGSYNEQFF; CDR3nt: TGTGCCAGCAGTTTACCGGGCGCTAGCGGGTCCTACAATGAGCAGTTCTTC
abundance: .; v_gene: TRBV2; d_gene: TRBD1; j_gene: TRBJ1-6; CDR3aa: CASRDRGNSPLHF; CDR3nt: TGTGCCAGCAGGGACAGGGGGAATTCACCCCTCCACTTT
abundance: .; v_gene: TRBV16; d_gene: .; j_gene: TRBJ2-1; CDR3aa: CASSQSGPTHNEQFF; CDR3nt: TGTGCCAGCAGCCAATCGGGGCCGACTCACAATGAGCAGTTCTTC
abundance: once; v_gene: TRBV25-1; d_gene: .; j_gene: TRBJ2-1; CDR3aa: CASRGGQYPRKNEQFF; CDR3nt: TGTGCCAGCAGGGGGGGACAGTACCCCCGTAAGAATGAGCAGTTCTTC
abundance: .; v_gene: TRBV6-5; d_gene: .; j_gene: TRBJ1-4; CDR3aa: CASSYGTPGNEKLFF; CDR3nt: TGTGCCAGCAGTTACGGCACACCCGGAAATGAAAAACTGTTTTTT
abundance: .; v_gene: TRBV7-2; d_gene: .; j_gene: TRBJ2-7; CDR3aa: CASSFTDEQYF; CDR3nt: TGTGCCAGCAGCTTTACCGACGAGCAGTACTTC
abundance: .; v_gene: TRBV6-5; d_gene: .; j_gene: TRBJ1-3; CDR3aa: CASRRGFSGNTIYF; CDR3nt: TGTGCCAGCAGGAGGGGGTTCTCTGGAAACACCATATATTTT
abundance: .; v_gene: TRBV28; d_gene: TRBD1; j_gene: TRBJ2-1; CDR3aa: CASSLYAGGYNEQFF; CDR3nt: TGTGCCAGCAGTTTGTACGCAGGGGGATACAATGAGCAGTTCTTC
abundance: .; v_gene: TRBV9; d_gene: .; j_gene: TRBJ2-3; CDR3aa: CASSSGQSTDTQYF; CDR3nt: TGTGCCAGCAGCTCAGGACAGAGCACAGATACGCAGTATTTT
abundance: once; v_gene: TRBV6-5; d_gene: .; j_gene: TRBJ2-1; CDR3aa: CASSYDGGPYNEQFF; CDR3nt: TGTGCCAGCAGTTACGACGGGGGTCCCTACAATGAGCAGTTCTTC
abundance: .; v_gene: TRBV15; d_gene: .; j_gene: TRBJ1-4; CDR3aa: CATSRDGGEAEKLFF; CDR3nt: TGTGCCACCAGCAGAGATGGGGGGGAAGCCGAAAAACTGTTTTTT
abundance: .; v_gene: TRBV9; d_gene: .; j_gene: TRBJ2-7; CDR3aa: CASSVGDMSSYEQYF; CDR3nt: TGTGCCAGCAGCGTCGGGGATATGAGCTCCTACGAGCAGTACTTC
abundance: .; v_gene: TRBV6-1; d_gene: TRBD1; j_gene: TRBJ1-3; CDR3aa: CASRSGTGSGNTIYF; CDR3nt: TGTGCCAGCAGATCCGGGACAGGCTCTGGAAACACCATATATTTT
abundance: .; v_gene: TRBV15; d_gene: .; j_gene: TRBJ1-2; CDR3aa: CATSRDVGVGYTF; CDR3nt: TGTGCCACCAGCAGAGATGTTGGGGTGGGCTACACCTTC
abundance: .; v_gene: TRBV6-5; d_gene: .; j_gene: TRBJ1-1; CDR3aa: CASSYGGNTEAFF; CDR3nt: TGTGCCAGCAGTTACGGAGGTAACACTGAAGCTTTCTTT
abundance: few; v_gene: TRBV7-8; d_gene: .; j_gene: TRBJ1-6; CDR3aa: CASTQGSSGVGSPLHF; CDR3nt: TGTGCCAGCACCCAAGGGAGTTCTGGTGTTGGTTCACCCCTCCACTTT
abundance: .; v_gene: TRBV10-3; d_gene: .; j_gene: TRBJ2-7; CDR3aa: CAIRASEGTYEQYF; CDR3nt: TGTGCCATCAGGGCCTCGGAGGGGACCTACGAGCAGTACTTC
abundance: .; v_gene: TRBV30; d_gene: TRBD1; j_gene: TRBJ2-7; CDR3aa: CAWSVDRGREQYF; CDR3nt: TGTGCCTGGAGTGTCGACAGGGGGAGGGAGCAGTACTTC
abundance: .; v_gene: TRBV11-3; d_gene: TRBD1; j_gene: TRBJ1-5; CDR3aa: CASSRTGGSNQPQHF; CDR3nt: TGTGCCAGCAGCCGTACAGGGGGCAGCAATCAGCCCCAGCATTTT
abundance: .; v_gene: TRBV19; d_gene: .; j_gene: TRBJ2-7; CDR3aa: CASSIVVGPTYEQYF; CDR3nt: TGTGCCAGTAGTATAGTCGTGGGACCAACCTACGAGCAGTACTTC
abundance: .; v_gene: TRBV4-1; d_gene: .; j_gene: TRBJ2-5; CDR3aa: CASSQGSGDPRETQYF; CDR3nt: TGCGCCAGCAGCCAAGGATCAGGGGATCCAAGAGAGACCCAGTACTTC
abundance: .; v_gene: TRBV13; d_gene: .; j_gene: TRBJ1-1; CDR3aa: CASSAFMNTEAFF; CDR3nt: TGTGCCAGCAGCGCCTTCATGAACACTGAAGCTTTCTTT
abundance: .; v_gene: TRBV28; d_gene: TRBD1; j_gene: TRBJ2-3; CDR3aa: CASSLDRGRLEIVNTQYF; CDR3nt: TGTGCCAGCAGTTTAGACAGGGGGCGTCTGGAAATCGTGAATACGCAGTATTTT
abundance: .; v_gene: TRBV4-3; d_gene: .; j_gene: TRBJ2-1; CDR3aa: CASSQDRGMQFF; CDR3nt: TGCGCCAGCAGCCAAGATCGGGGGATGCAGTTCTTC
abundance: .; v_gene: TRBV6-1; d_gene: TRBD2; j_gene: TRBJ2-7; CDR3aa: CASSESGVAYF; CDR3nt: TGTGCCAGCAGTGAAAGCGGGGTAGCGTACTTC
abundance: .; v_gene: TRBV7-2; d_gene: .; j_gene: TRBJ1-2; CDR3aa: CASSLVHGGSVGYTF; CDR3nt: TGTGCCAGCAGCTTAGTTCACGGGGGATCGGTTGGCTACACCTTC
abundance: .; v_gene: TRBV5-8; d_gene: .; j_gene: TRBJ2-5; CDR3aa: CASSLGAAYQETQYF; CDR3nt: TGTGCCAGCAGCTTGGGAGCGGCGTACCAAGAGACCCAGTACTTC
abundance: .; v_gene: TRBV7-2; d_gene: TRBD1; j_gene: TRBJ2-7; CDR3aa: CASSWVGQDGEQYF; CDR3nt: TGTGCCAGCAGCTGGGTGGGACAGGATGGCGAGCAGTACTTC
abundance: .; v_gene: TRBV25-1; d_gene: .; j_gene: TRBJ2-3; CDR3aa: CASSDTTADTQYF; CDR3nt: TGTGCCAGCAGTGACACCACGGCAGATACGCAGTATTTT
abundance: .; v_gene: TRBV21-1; d_gene: .; j_gene: TRBJ2-2; CDR3aa: CASSKAQKPTKGGDTGELFF; CDR3nt: TGTGCCAGCAGCAAAGCTCAAAAACCAACTAAGGGAGGAGACACCGGGGAGCTGTTTTTT
abundance: few; v_gene: TRBV10-3; d_gene: .; j_gene: TRBJ1-2; CDR3aa: CAINGDPRGVGGYTF; CDR3nt: TGTGCCATCAATGGGGATCCTCGCGGAGTAGGAGGCTACACCTTC
abundance: .; v_gene: TRBV2; d_gene: .; j_gene: TRBJ2-6; CDR3aa: CASTGVSLSGANVLTF; CDR3nt: TGTGCCAGTACAGGCGTTAGTCTTTCTGGGGCCAACGTCCTGACTTTC
abundance: .; v_gene: TRBV7-2; d_gene: .; j_gene: TRBJ2-5; CDR3aa: CASSFTHQETQYF; CDR3nt: TGTGCCAGCAGCTTTACACACCAAGAGACCCAGTACTTC
abundance: .; v_gene: TRBV5-6; d_gene: TRBD2; j_gene: TRBJ2-7; CDR3aa: CASSYGTSISEQYF; CDR3nt: TGTGCCAGCAGCTACGGGACTAGCATCTCCGAGCAGTACTTC
abundance: .; v_gene: TRBV29-1; d_gene: .; j_gene: TRBJ1-1; CDR3aa: CSVEESYQTRAFF; CDR3nt: TGCAGCGTTGAAGAAAGCTATCAAACCAGAGCTTTCTTT
abundance: .; v_gene: TRBV6-6; d_gene: .; j_gene: TRBJ2-5; CDR3aa: CASSSQQATTQYF; CDR3nt: TGTGCCAGCAGTTCTCAGCAGGCAACGACCCAGTACTTC
abundance: .; v_gene: TRBV7-2; d_gene: TRBD1; j_gene: TRBJ2-7; CDR3aa: CASSFGTGFVYEQYF; CDR3nt: TGTGCCAGCAGCTTTGGGACAGGGTTCGTCTACGAGCAGTACTTC
abundance: .; v_gene: TRBV2; d_gene: TRBD2; j_gene: TRBJ2-3; CDR3aa: CASRRAGGRTDTQYF; CDR3nt: TGTGCCAGCAGGAGAGCGGGGGGCCGCACAGATACGCAGTATTTT
abundance: .; v_gene: TRBV5-6; d_gene: .; j_gene: TRBJ1-4; CDR3aa: CASSRSSLFNEKLFF; CDR3nt: TGTGCCAGCAGCCGGAGCTCCCTTTTTAATGAAAAACTGTTTTTT
abundance: .; v_gene: TRBV2; d_gene: .; j_gene: TRBJ1-6; CDR3aa: CASSGGRANNSPLHF; CDR3nt: TGTGCCAGCAGTGGGGGAAGGGCCAACAATTCACCCCTCCACTTT
abundance: .; v_gene: TRBV2; d_gene: .; j_gene: TRBJ1-1; CDR3aa: CASSFSMVREAFF; CDR3nt: TGTGCCAGCAGTTTCTCCATGGTTAGAGAAGCTTTCTTT
abundance: .; v_gene: TRBV13; d_gene: .; j_gene: TRBJ1-6; CDR3aa: CASSLGRTRHSPLHF; CDR3nt: TGTGCCAGCAGCTTAGGACGGACGAGACATTCACCCCTCCACTTT
abundance: .; v_gene: TRBV7-6; d_gene: .; j_gene: TRBJ1-3; CDR3aa: CASSFGGGPGNTIYF; CDR3nt: TGTGCCAGCAGCTTTGGGGGGGGCCCTGGAAACACCATATATTTT